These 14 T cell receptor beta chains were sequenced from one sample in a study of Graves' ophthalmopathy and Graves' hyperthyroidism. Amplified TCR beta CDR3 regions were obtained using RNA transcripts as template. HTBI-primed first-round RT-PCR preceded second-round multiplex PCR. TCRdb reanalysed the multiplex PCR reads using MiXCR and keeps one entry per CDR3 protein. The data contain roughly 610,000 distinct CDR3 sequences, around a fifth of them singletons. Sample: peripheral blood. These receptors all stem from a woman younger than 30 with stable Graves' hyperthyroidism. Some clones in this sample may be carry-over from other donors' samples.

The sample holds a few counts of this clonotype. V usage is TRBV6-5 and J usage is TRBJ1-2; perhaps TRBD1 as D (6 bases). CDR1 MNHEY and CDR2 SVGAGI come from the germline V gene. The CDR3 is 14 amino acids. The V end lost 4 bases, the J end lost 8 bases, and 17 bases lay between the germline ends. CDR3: CASSSRGGLGGYTF. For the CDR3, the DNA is TGTGCCAGCAGTTCCCGGGGGGGCCTCGGGGGCTACACCTTC.

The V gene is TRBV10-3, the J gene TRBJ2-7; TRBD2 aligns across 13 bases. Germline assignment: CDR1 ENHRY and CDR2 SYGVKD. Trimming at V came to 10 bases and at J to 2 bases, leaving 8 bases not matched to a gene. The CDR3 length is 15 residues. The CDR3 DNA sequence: TGTGCCACGTTCCCGGGACTAGCGGGGCCCTACGAGCAGTACTTC. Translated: CATFPGLAGPYEQYF.

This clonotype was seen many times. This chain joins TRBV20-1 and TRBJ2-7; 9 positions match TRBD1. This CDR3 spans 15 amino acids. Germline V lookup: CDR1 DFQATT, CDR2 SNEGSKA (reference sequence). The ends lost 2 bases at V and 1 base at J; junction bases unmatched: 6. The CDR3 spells CSARPPGQGSYEQYF. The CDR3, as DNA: TGCAGTGCTAGACCTCCGGGACAGGGTTCCTACGAGCAGTACTTC.

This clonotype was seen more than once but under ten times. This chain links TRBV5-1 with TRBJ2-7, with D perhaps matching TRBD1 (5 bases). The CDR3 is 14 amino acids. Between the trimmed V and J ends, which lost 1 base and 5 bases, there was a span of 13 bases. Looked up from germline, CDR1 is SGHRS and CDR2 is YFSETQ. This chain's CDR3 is CASSLNQGRNEQYF. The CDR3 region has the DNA TGCGCCAGCAGCTTGAACCAGGGTCGGAACGAGCAGTACTTC.

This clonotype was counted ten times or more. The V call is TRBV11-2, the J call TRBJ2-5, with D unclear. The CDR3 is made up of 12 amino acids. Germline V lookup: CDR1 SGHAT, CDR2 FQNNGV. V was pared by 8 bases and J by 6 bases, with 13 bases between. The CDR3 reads CASGSGVQTQYF. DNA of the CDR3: TGTGCCAGCGGATCAGGAGTCCAGACCCAGTACTTC.

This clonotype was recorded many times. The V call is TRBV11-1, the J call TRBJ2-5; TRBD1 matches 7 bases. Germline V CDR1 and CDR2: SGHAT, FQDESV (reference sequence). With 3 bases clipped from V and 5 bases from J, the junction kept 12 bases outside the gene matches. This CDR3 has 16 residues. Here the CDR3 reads CASSFGQTGKGETQYF. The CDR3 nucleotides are TGTGCCAGCAGCTTCGGTCAGACAGGGAAGGGGGAGACCCAGTACTTC.

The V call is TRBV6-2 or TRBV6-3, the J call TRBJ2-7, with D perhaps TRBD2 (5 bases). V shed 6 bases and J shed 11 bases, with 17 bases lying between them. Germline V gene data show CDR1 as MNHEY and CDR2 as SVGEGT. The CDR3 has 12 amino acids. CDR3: CASRARIGGKYF. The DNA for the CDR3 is TGTGCCAGCAGGGCACGTATCGGAGGCAAGTACTTC.

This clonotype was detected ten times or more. The CDR3 bases are TGTGCCAGCAGTTTAACACGATGGTCGGGGGCTGAAGCTTTCTTT. As protein: CASSLTRWSGAEAFF. This chain uses TRBV28 with TRBJ1-1; D may be TRBD1 (5 bases). Germline V CDR1 and CDR2: MDHEN, SYDVKM. Trimming took off 2 bases at V and 6 bases at J, with 16 bases between the two ends. The CDR3 is 15 amino acids. The whole variable domain, remainder taken from reference TRBV28 and TRBJ1-1, is DVKVTQSSRYLVKRTGEKVFLECVQDMDHENMFWYRQDPGLGLRLIYFSYDVKMKEKGDIPEGYSVSREKKERFSLILESASTNQTSMYLCASSLTRWSGAEAFFGQGTRLTVV.

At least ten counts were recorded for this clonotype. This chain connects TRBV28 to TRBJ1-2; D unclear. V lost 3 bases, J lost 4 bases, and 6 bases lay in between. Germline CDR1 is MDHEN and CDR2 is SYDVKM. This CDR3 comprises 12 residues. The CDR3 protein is CASSFNSYGYTF. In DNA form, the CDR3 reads TGTGCCAGCAGTTTCAACAGCTATGGCTACACCTTC.

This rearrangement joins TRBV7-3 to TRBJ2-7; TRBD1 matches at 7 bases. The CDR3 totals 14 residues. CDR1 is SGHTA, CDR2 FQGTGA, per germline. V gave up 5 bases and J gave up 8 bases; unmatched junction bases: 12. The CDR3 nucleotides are TGTGCCAGCAGCGCTGTACAGGGGTGGTACAAGCAGTACTTC. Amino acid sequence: CASSAVQGWYKQYF.

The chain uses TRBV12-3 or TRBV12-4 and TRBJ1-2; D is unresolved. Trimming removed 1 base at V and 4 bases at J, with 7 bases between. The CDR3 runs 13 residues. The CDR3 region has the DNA TGTGCCAGCAGTTTAGACGTTACCTATGGCTACACCTTC. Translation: CASSLDVTYGYTF.

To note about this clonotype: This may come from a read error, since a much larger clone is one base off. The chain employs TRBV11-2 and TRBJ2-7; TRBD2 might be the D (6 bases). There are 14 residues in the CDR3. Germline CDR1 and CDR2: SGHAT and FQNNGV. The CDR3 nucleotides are TGTGCCAGCAGCTTAGTGGGACTCCCCCACGAGCAGTGCTTC. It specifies CASSLVGLPHEQCF.

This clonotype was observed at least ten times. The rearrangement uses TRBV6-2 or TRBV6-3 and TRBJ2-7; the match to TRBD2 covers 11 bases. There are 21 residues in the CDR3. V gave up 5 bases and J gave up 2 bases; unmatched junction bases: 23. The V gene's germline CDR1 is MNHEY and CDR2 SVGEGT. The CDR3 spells CASSTTRSRGLAVLKPYEQYF. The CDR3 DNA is TGTGCCAGCAGTACTACTCGGTCGCGGGGACTAGCGGTGCTTAAGCCCTACGAGCAGTACTTC.

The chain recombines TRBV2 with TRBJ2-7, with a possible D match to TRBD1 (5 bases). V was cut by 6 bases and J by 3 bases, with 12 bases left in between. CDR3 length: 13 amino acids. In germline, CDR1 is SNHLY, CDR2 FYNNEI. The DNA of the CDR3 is TGTGCCAGCAGGGAAACGACAGTCTACGAGCAGTACTTC. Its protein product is CASRETTVYEQYF.